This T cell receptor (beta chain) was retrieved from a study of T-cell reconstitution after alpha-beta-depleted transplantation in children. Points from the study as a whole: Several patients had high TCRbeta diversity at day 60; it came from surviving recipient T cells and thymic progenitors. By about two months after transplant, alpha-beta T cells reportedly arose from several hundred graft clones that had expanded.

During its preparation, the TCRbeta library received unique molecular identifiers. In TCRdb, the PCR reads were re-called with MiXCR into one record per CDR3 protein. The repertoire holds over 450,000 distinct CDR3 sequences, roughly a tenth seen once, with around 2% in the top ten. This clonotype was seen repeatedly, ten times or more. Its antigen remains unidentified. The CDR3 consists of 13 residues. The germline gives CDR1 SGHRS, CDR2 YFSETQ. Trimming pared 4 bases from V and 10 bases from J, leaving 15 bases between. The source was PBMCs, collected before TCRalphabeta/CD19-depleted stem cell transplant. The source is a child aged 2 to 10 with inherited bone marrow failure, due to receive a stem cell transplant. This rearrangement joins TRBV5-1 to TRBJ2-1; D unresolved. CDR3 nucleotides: TGCGCCAGCAGCCCATTGATTCCTGGGGAGCAGTTCTTC. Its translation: CASSPLIPGEQFF.